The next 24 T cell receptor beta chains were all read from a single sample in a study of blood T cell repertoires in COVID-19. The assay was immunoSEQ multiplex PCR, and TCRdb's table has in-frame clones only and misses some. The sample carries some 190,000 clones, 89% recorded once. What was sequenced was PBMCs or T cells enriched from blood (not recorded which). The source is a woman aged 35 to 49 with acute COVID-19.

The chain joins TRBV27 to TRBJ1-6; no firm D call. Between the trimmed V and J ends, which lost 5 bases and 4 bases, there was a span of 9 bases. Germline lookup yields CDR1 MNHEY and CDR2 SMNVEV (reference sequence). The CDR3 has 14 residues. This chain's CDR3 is CASSEEQYNSPLHF. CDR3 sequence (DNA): TGTGCCAGCAGTGAAGAACAGTATAATTCACCCCTCCACTTT.

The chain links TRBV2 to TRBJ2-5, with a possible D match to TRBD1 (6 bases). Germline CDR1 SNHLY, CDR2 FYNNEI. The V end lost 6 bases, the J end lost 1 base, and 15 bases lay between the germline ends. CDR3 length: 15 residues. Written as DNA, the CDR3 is TGTGCCAGCAGCCGAAACAGGGTTGCCCAAGAGACCCAGTACTTC. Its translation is CASSRNRVAQETQYF.

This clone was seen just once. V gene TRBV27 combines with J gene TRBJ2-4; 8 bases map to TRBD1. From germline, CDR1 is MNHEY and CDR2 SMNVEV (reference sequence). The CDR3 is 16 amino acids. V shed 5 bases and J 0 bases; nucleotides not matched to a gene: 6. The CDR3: CASSPDRGLAKNIQYF. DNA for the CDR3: TGTGCCAGCAGTCCTGACAGGGGACTAGCCAAAAACATTCAGTACTTC.

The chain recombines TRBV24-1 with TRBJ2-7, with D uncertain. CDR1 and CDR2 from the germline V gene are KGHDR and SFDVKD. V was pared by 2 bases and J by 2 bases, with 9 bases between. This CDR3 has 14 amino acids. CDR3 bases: TGTGCCACCAGTGATTCGGGTCGACCCTACGAGCAGTACTTC. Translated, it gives CATSDSGRPYEQYF.

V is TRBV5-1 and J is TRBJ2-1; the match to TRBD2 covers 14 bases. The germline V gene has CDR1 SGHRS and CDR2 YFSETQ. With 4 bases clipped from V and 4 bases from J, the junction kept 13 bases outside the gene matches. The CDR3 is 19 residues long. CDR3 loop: CASSMGLPGLAGVYNEQFF. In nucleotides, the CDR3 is TGCGCCAGCAGCATGGGATTACCGGGACTAGCGGGAGTTTACAATGAGCAGTTCTTC. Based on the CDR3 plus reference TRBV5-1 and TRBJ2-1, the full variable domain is KAGVTQTPRYLIKTRGQQVTLSCSPISGHRSVSWYQQTPGQGLQFLFEYFSETQRNKGNFPGRFSGRQFSNSRSEMNVSTLELGDSALYLCASSMGLPGLAGVYNEQFFGPGTRLTVL.

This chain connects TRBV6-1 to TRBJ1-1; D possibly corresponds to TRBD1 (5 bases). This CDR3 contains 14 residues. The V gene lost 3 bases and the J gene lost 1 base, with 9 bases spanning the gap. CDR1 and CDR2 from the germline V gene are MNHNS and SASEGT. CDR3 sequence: CASSEGLRNTEAFF. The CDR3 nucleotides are TGTGCCAGCAGTGAGGGACTCAGGAACACTGAAGCTTTCTTT.

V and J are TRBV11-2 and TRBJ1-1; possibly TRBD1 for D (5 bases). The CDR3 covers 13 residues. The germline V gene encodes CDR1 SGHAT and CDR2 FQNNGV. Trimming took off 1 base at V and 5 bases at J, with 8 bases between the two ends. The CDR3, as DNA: TGTGCCAGCAGCTTAGTAGGGGTGACTGAAGCTTTCTTT. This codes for CASSLVGVTEAFF.

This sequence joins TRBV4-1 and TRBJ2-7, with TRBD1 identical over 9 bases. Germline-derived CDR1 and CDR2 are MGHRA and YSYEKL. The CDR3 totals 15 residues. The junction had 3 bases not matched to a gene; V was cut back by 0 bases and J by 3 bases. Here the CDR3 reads CASSQDWGQGYEQYF. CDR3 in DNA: TGCGCCAGCAGCCAAGATTGGGGACAGGGCTACGAGCAGTACTTC.

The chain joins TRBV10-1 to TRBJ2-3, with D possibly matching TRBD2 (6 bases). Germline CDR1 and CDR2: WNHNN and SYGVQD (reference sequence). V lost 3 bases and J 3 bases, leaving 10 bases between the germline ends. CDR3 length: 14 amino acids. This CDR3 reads CASSDQAGTDTQYF. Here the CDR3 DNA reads TGCGCCAGCAGTGACCAGGCGGGGACAGATACGCAGTATTTT.

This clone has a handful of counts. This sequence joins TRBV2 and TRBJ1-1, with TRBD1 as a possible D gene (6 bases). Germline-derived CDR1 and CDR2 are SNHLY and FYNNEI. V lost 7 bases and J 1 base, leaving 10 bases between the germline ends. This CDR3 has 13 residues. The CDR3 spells CASIGTTNTEAFF. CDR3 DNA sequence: TGTGCCAGCATAGGGACAACGAACACTGAAGCTTTCTTT.

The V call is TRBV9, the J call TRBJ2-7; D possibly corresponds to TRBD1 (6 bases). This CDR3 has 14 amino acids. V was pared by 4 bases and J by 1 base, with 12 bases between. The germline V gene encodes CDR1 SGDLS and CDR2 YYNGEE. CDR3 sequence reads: CASSQTQGSYEQYF. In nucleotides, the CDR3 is TGTGCCAGCAGCCAGACCCAGGGGTCCTACGAGCAGTACTTC.

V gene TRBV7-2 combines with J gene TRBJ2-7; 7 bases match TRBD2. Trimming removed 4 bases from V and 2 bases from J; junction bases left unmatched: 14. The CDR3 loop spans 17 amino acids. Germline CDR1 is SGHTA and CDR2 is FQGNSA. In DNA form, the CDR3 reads TGTGCCAGCAGCTCAGGTCTCGGGGGAGGGGCCGCCTACGAGCAGTACTTC. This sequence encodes CASSSGLGGGAAYEQYF.

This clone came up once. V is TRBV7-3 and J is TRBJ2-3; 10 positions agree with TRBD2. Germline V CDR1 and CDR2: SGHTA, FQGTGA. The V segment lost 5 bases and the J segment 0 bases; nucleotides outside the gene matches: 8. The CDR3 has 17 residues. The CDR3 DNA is TGTGCCAGCAGCGGATCTAGCGGGGGTCTTAGCACAGATACGCAGTATTTT. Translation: CASSGSSGGLSTDTQYF.

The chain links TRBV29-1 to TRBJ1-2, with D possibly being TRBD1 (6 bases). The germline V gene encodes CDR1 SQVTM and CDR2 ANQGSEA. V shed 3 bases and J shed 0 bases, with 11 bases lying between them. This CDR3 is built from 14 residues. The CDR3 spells CSVEGADPNYGYTF. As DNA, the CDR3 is TGCAGCGTTGAGGGGGCAGACCCTAACTATGGCTACACCTTC.

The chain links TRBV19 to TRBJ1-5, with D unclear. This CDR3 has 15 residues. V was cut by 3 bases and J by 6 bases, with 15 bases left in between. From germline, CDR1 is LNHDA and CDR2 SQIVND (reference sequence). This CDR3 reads CASSIADEGFQPQHF. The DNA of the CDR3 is TGTGCCAGTAGTATTGCCGACGAGGGATTTCAGCCCCAGCATTTT.

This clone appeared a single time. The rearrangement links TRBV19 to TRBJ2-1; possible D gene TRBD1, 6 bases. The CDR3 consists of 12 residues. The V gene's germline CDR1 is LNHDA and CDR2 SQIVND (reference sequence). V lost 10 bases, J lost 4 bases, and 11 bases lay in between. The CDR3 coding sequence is TGTGCCATTCGGACAGCTTACAATGAGCAGTTCTTC. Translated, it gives CAIRTAYNEQFF.

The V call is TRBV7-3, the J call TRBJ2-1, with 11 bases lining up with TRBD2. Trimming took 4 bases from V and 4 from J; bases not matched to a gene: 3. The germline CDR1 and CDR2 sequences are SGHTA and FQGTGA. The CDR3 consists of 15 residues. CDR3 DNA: TGTGCCAGCAGCTCCGGGACTAGCGGATACAATGAGCAGTTCTTC. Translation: CASSSGTSGYNEQFF.

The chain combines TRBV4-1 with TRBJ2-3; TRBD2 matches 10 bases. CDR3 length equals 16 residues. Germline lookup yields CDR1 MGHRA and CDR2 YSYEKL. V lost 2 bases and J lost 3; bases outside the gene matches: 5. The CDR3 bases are TGCGCCAGCAGCCAACAAGCGGGAGGGCTAACAGATACGCAGTATTTT. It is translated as CASSQQAGGLTDTQYF.

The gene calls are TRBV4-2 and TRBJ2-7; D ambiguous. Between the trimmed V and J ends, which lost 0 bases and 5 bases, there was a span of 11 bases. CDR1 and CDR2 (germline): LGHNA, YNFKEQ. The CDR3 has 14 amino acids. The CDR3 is CASSQDFSNNEQYF. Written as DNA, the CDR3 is TGTGCCAGCAGCCAAGATTTCAGTAACAACGAGCAGTACTTC.

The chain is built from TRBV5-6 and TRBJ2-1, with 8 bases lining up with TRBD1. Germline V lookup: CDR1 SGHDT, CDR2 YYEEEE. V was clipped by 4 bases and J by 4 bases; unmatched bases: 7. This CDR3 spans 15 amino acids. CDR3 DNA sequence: TGTGCCAGCAGCAGCGACAGGGGCCTATACAATGAGCAGTTCTTC. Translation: CASSSDRGLYNEQFF.

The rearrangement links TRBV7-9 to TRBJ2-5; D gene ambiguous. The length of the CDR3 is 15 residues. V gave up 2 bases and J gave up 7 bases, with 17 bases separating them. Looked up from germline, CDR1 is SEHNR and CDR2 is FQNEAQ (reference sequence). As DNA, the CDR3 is TGTGCCAGCAGCTTAAGTGCCGCAAGCGATGGGACCCAGTACTTC. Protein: CASSLSAASDGTQYF. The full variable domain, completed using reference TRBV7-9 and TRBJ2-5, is DTGVSQNPRHKITKRGQNVTFRCDPISEHNRLYWYRQTLGQGPEFLTYFQNEAQLEKSRLLSDRFSAERPKGSFSTLEIQRTEQGDSAMYLCASSLSAASDGTQYFGPGTRLLVL.

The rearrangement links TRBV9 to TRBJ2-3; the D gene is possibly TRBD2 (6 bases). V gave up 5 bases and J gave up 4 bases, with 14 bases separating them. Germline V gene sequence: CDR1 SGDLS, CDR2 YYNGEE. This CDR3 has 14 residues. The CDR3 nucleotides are TGTGCCAGCAGTGCCGGGAGTGCGGCAGATACGCAGTATTTT. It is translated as CASSAGSAADTQYF.

CDR3 loop: CASEGGTEAHEQYF. CDR3 DNA sequence: TGTGCCAGCGAGGGGGGGACCGAGGCCCACGAGCAGTACTTC. The chain joins TRBV2 to TRBJ2-7, with D tentatively TRBD2 (7 bases). Germline assignment: CDR1 SNHLY and CDR2 FYNNEI. Trimming took off 8 bases at V and 5 bases at J, with 19 bases between the two ends. This CDR3 has 14 amino acids.

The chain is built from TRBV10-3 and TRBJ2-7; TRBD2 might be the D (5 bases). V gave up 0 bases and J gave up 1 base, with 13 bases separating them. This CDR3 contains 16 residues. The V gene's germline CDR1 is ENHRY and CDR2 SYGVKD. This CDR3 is CAISESAGVKSYEQYF. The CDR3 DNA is TGTGCCATCAGTGAGTCTGCCGGGGTCAAATCCTACGAGCAGTACTTC.